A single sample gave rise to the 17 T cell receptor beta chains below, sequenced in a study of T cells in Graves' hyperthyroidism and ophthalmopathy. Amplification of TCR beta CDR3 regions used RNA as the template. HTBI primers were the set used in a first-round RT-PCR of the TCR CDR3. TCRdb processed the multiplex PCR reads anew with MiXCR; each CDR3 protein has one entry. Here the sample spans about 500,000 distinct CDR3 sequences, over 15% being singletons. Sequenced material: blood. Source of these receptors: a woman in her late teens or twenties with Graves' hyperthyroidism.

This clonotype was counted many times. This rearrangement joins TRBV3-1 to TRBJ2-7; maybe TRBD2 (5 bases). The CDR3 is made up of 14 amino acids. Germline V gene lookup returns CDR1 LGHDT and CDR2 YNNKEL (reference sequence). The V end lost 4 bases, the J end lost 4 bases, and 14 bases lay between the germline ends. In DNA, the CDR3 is TGTGCCAGCAGCCGACGGGAAGTGCGGTACGAGCAGTACTTC. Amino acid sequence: CASSRREVRYEQYF.

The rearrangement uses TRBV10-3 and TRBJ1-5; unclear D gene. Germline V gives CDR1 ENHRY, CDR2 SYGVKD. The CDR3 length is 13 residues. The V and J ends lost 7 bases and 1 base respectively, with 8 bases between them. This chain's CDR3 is CAIKGSSNQPQHF. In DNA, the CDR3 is TGTGCCATCAAGGGCAGCAGCAATCAGCCCCAGCATTTT.

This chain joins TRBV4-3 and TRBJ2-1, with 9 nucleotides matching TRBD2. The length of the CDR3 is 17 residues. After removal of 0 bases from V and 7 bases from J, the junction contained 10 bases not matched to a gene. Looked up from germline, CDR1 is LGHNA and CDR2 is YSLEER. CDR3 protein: CASSQDLGRGGWNEQFF. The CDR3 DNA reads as TGCGCCAGCAGCCAAGATCTAGGGCGGGGGGGCTGGAATGAGCAGTTCTTC.

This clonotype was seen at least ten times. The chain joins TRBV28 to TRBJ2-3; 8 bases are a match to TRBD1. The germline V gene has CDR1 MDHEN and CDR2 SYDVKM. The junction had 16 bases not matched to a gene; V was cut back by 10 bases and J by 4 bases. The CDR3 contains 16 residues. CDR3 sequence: CATHANRGARADTQYF. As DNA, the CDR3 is TGTGCCACGCACGCCAACAGGGGGGCGCGGGCAGATACGCAGTATTTT.

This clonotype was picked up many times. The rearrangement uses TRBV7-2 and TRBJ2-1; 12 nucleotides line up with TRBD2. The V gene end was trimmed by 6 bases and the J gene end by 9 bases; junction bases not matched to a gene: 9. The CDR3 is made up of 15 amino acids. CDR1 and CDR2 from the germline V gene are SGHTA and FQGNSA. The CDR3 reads CASRRTSGERGEQFF. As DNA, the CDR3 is TGTGCCAGCAGACGGACTAGCGGGGAGAGGGGTGAGCAGTTCTTC.

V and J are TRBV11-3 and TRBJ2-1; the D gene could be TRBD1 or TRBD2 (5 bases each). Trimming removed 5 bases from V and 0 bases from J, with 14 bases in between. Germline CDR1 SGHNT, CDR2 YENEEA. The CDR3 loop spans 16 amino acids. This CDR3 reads CASSPGTSGSYNEQFF. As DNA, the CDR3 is TGTGCCAGCAGCCCCGGGACGAGCGGCTCCTACAATGAGCAGTTCTTC. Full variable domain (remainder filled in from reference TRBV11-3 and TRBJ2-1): EAGVVQSPRYKIIEKKQPVAFWCNPISGHNTLYWYLQNLGQGPELLIRYENEEAVDDSQLPKDRFSAERLKGVDSTLKIQPAELGDSAVYLCASSPGTSGSYNEQFFGPGTRLTVL.

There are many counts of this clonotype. The CDR3: CATSLKPGTGGITDTQYF. The CDR3 nucleotides read TGTGCCACCTCCCTTAAACCCGGGACAGGGGGAATCACAGATACGCAGTATTTT. The genes are TRBV24-1 and TRBJ2-3, with 11 positions matching TRBD1. The germline gives CDR1 KGHDR, CDR2 SFDVKD. The V segment lost 9 bases and the J segment 2 bases; nucleotides outside the gene matches: 15. CDR3 size: 18 residues.

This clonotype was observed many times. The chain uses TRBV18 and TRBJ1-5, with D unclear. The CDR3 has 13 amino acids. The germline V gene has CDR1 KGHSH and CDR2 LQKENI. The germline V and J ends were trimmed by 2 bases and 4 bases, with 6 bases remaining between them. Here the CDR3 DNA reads TGTGCCAGCTCACCAGATGCGAATCAGCCCCAGCATTTT. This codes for CASSPDANQPQHF.

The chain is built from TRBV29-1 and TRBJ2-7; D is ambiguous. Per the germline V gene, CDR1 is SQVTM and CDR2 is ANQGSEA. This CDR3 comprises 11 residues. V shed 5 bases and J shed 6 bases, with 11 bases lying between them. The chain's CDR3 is CSVSLGFEQYF. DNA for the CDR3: TGCAGCGTTAGCTTGGGGTTCGAGCAGTACTTC.

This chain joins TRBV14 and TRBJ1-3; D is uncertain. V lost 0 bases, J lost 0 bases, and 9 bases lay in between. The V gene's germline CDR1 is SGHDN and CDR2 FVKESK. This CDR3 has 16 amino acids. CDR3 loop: CASSQDIGISGNTIYF. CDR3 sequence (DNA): TGTGCCAGCAGCCAAGATATCGGGATCTCTGGAAACACCATATATTTT.

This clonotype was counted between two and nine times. The CDR3 coding sequence is TGTGCCAGTAGTATTTACCCTACTAGCGGAAACAATGAGCAGTTCTTC. Translated: CASSIYPTSGNNEQFF. J is TRBJ2-1 and V is TRBV19, with 8 bases matching TRBD2. With 3 bases clipped from V and 5 bases from J, the junction kept 9 bases outside the gene matches. Germline V lookup: CDR1 LNHDA, CDR2 SQIVND (reference sequence). This CDR3 is 16 amino acids long. The full variable domain, in which reference TRBV19 and TRBJ2-1 provide the parts outside the CDR3, is DGGITQSPKYLFRKEGQNVTLSCEQNLNHDAMYWYRQDPGQGLRLIYYSQIVNDFQKGDIAEGYSVSREKKESFPLTVTSAQKNPTAFYLCASSIYPTSGNNEQFFGPGTRLTVL.

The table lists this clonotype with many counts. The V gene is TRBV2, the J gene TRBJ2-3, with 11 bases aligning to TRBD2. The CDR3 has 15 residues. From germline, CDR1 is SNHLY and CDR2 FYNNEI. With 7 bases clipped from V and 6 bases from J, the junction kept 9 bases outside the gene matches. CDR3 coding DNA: TGTGCCAGCATTGCAGGACTAGCGGGTCCGGATACGCAGTATTTT. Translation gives CASIAGLAGPDTQYF.

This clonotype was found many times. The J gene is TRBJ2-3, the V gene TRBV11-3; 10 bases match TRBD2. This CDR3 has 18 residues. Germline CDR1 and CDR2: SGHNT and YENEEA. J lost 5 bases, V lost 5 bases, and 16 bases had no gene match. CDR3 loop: CASSPPDSSGGLEDTQYF. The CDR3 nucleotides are TGTGCCAGCAGCCCCCCCGATAGTAGCGGGGGGCTGGAAGATACGCAGTATTTT.

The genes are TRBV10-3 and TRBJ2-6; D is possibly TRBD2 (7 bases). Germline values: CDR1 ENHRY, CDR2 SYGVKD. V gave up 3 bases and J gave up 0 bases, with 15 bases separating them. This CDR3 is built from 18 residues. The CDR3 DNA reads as TGTGCCATCAGTGACCAAACGGGGGGCCTCTCTGGGGCCAACGTCCTGACTTTC. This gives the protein CAISDQTGGLSGANVLTF.

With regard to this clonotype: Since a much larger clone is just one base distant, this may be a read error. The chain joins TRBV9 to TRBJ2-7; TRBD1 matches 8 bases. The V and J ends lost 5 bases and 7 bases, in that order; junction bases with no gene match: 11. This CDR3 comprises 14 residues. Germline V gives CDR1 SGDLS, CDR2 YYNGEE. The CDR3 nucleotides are TGTGCCAGCAGTACAGGGGGGAGACACAATGAGCAGTACTTC. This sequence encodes CASSTGGRHNEQYF.

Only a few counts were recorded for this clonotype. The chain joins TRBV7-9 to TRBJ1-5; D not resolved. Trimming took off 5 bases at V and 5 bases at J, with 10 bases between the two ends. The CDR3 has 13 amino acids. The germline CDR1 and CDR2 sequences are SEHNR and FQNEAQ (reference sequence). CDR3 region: CASSRTTDQPQHF. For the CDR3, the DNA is TGTGCCAGCAGCCGGACTACGGATCAGCCCCAGCATTTT.

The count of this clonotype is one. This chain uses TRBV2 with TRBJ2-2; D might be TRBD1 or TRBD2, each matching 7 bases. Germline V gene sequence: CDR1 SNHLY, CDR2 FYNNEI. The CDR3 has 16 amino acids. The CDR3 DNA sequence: TGTGTCAGGGGGGGGAAAAGATTCTACGGGACCGGGGAGCTGTTTTTT. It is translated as CVRGGKRFYGTGELFF.